This T cell receptor (beta chain) was captured by sequencing in a study of T cells in Graves' hyperthyroidism and ophthalmopathy. For the study at large: It was at initial diagnosis, before any treatment, that peripheral blood was collected. Study outcomes and limitations: Also found in blood were most expanded thyroid clonotypes above 0.001.

Using RNA transcripts as the source, TCR beta CDR3 regions were amplified. The HTBI primer set drove a first-round RT-PCR of the TCR CDR3. Each CDR3 protein gets one entry after TCRdb re-called the multiplex PCR reads with MiXCR. This sample has hundreds of thousands of distinct CDR3 sequences; around 16% occur once, and the top ten carry roughly 7.4%. The CDR3 spans 14 residues. Germline lookup yields CDR1 SGHRS and CDR2 YFSETQ. The V end was cut by 0 bases, the J end by 0 bases, with 7 bases between. This clonotype was seen a few times. What it binds is unknown. V usage is TRBV5-1 and J usage is TRBJ2-7; D is uncertain. This receptor was taken from a young woman with Graves' hyperthyroidism. The sequenced sample was blood. CDR3 nucleotide sequence: TGCGCCAGCAGCTTGGCCCATGGCTCCTACGAGCAGTACTTC. It translates to CASSLAHGSYEQYF.